This T cell receptor (beta chain) was identified in a study of blood T cell repertoires in COVID-19. Clones were sequenced by immunoSEQ multiplex PCR, and TCRdb holds only the in-frame ones, with some missing. The sample carries a few hundred thousand clones, around 86% recorded once. V gave up 6 bases and J gave up 3 bases; unmatched junction bases: 1. The CDR3 has 12 amino acids. Germline CDR1 MNHEY, CDR2 SMNVEV (reference sequence). This rearrangement joins TRBV27 to TRBJ2-7, with 8 bases aligning to TRBD2. This TCR was sampled from a woman between 35 and 50 years old who had recovered from COVID-19. The sequenced sample was peripheral blood. The CDR3 here is CASRGLGYEQYF. The CDR3 DNA reads TGTGCCAGCAGGGGACTAGGCTACGAGCAGTACTTC.